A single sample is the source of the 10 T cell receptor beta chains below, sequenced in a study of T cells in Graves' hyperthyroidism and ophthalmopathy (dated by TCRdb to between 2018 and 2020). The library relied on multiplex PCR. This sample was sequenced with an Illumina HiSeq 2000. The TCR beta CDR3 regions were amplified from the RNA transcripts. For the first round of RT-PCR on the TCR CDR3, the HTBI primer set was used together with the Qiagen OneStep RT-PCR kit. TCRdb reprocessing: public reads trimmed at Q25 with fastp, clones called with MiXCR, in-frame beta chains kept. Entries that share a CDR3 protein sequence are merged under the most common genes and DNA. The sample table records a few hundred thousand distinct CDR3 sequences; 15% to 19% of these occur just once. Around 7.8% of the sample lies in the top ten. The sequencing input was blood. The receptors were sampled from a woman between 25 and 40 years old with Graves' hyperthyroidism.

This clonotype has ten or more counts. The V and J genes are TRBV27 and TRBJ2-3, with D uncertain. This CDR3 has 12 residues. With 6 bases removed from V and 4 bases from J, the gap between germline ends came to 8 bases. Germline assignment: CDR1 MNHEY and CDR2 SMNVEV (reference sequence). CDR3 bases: TGTGCCAGCAGAACTCGCCCAGATACGCAGTATTTT. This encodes CASRTRPDTQYF.

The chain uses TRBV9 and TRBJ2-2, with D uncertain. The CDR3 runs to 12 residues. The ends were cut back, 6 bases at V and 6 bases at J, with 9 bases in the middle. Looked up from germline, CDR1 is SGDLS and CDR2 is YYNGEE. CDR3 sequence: CASTPRAGELFF. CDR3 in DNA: TGTGCCAGCACCCCGCGAGCCGGGGAGCTGTTTTTT.

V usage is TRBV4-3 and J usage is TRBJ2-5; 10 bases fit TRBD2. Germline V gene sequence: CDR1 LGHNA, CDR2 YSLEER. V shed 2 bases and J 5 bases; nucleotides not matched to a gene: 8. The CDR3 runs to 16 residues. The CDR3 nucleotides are TGCGCCAGCAGCCAAAGACTAGCGGGCTTTGACGAGACCCAGTACTTC. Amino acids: CASSQRLAGFDETQYF.

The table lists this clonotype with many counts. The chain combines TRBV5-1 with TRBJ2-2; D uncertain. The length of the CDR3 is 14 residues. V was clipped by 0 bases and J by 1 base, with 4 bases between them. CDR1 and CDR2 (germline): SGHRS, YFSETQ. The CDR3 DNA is TGCGCCAGCAGCTTGGGACAGAACACCGGGGAGCTGTTTTTT. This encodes CASSLGQNTGELFF. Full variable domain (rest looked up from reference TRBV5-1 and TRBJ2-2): KAGVTQTPRYLIKTRGQQVTLSCSPISGHRSVSWYQQTPGQGLQFLFEYFSETQRNKGNFPGRFSGRQFSNSRSEMNVSTLELGDSALYLCASSLGQNTGELFFGEGSRLTVL.

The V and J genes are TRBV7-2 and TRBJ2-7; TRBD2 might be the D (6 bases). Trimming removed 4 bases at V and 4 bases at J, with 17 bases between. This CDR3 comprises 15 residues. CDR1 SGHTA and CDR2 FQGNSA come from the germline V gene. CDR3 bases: TGTGCCAGCAGCTGGGCAGGAGGGACCGAATACGAGCAGTACTTC. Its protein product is CASSWAGGTEYEQYF.

The CDR3 is CSARGLVRDIQYF. CDR3 DNA: TGCAGTGCACGGGGACTAGTTCGAGACATTCAGTACTTC. The chain uses TRBV20-1 and TRBJ2-4; 8 nucleotides match TRBD2. The CDR3 loop spans 13 amino acids. Trimming cost V 6 bases and J 8 bases; bases outside gene matches: 9. Per germline, CDR1 DFQATT and CDR2 SNEGSKA (reference sequence).

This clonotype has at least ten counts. CDR3 amino acids: CASSPPSEKTQYF. CDR3 nucleotides: TGTGCCAGCTCACCACCCTCGGAGAAGACCCAGTACTTC. The chain combines TRBV18 with TRBJ2-5; D is uncertain. The V end lost 0 bases, the J end lost 6 bases, and 8 bases lay between the germline ends. Germline values: CDR1 KGHSH, CDR2 LQKENI. The CDR3 sequence is 13 residues long.

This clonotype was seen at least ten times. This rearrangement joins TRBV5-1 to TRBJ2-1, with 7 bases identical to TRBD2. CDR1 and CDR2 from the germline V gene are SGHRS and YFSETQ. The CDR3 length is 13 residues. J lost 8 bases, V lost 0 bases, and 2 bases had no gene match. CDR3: CASSLGSGDEQFF. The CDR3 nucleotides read TGCGCCAGCAGCTTGGGAAGCGGGGATGAGCAGTTCTTC.

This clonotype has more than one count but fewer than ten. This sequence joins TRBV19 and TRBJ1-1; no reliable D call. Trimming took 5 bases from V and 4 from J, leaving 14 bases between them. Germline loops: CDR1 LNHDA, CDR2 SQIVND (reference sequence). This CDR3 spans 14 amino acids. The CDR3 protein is CASSFPGLFTEAFF. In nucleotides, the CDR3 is TGTGCCAGTAGTTTCCCAGGACTATTCACTGAAGCTTTCTTT.

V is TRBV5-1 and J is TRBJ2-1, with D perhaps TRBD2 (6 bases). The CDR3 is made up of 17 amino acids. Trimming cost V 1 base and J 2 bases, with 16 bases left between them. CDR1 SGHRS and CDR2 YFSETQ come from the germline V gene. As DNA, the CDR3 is TGCGCCAGCAGCTTGTACGGTAGCGGAGGTACCTACAATGAGCAGTTCTTC. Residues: CASSLYGSGGTYNEQFF.